These 32 T cell receptor beta chains originate from one sample sequenced in a study of blood T cell repertoires in COVID-19. The method was immunoSEQ multiplex PCR; TCRdb's version includes in-frame clones alone and lacks a portion of them. Of about 300,000 clones in the sample, roughly 88% were seen once. The sequenced sample was PBMCs or T cells enriched from blood (not recorded which). These receptors were taken from a man aged 25 to 45 who had recovered from COVID-19.

The rearrangement joins TRBV5-1 to TRBJ1-1; D is unclear. The CDR3 loop spans 13 amino acids. Looked up from germline, CDR1 is SGHRS and CDR2 is YFSETQ. The V gene lost 7 bases and the J gene lost 0 bases, with 10 bases spanning the gap. The CDR3 loop is CASRGQMNTEAFF. The CDR3, as DNA: TGCGCCAGCCGAGGCCAGATGAACACTGAAGCTTTCTTT.

This chain joins TRBV15 and TRBJ2-7; possibly TRBD2 for D (6 bases). The V gene's germline CDR1 is LNHNV and CDR2 YYDKDF (reference sequence). The CDR3 runs 13 residues. Trimming took 6 bases from V and 6 from J, leaving 15 bases between them. The CDR3 coding sequence is TGTGCCACCAGTACCAGGGTGGAGGGCGAGCAGTACTTC. Translated: CATSTRVEGEQYF.

J is TRBJ2-7 and V is TRBV4-1, with 9 bases aligning to TRBD2. Trimming took 0 bases from V and 2 from J; bases not matched to a gene: 5. This CDR3 is 16 amino acids long. Germline V gene lookup returns CDR1 MGHRA and CDR2 YSYEKL. The CDR3 nucleotides read TGCGCCAGCAGCCAAGATCGTCTAGCGGGAACCTACGAGCAGTACTTC. Encoded protein: CASSQDRLAGTYEQYF.

This clone occurred once. This chain connects TRBV20-1 to TRBJ1-1; 8 bases are shared with TRBD1. V dropped 8 bases and J dropped 12; count of bases not matched to a gene: 11. The germline V gene has CDR1 DFQATT and CDR2 SNEGSKA (reference sequence). The CDR3 spans 11 residues. Here the CDR3 reads CSNLMDRVSFF. The DNA for the CDR3 is TGCAGTAACCTTATGGACAGGGTGTCTTTCTTT.

The chain is built from TRBV19 and TRBJ1-3, with no clear D. Trimming left V 2 bases short and J 3 bases short, with 11 bases between. The CDR3 has 15 residues. CDR1 LNHDA and CDR2 SQIVND come from the germline V gene (reference sequence). This chain's CDR3 is CASSIRGGGGNTIYF. CDR3 nucleotides: TGTGCCAGTAGTATAAGAGGTGGAGGTGGAAACACCATATATTTT.

The chain has TRBV14 and TRBJ1-2; possible D gene TRBD1, 5 bases. CDR3 length: 15 residues. Germline V gene lookup returns CDR1 SGHDN and CDR2 FVKESK. Trimming left V 1 base short and J 8 bases short, with 17 bases between. This CDR3 is CASSQVFGRRGGYTF. The CDR3 nucleotides are TGTGCCAGCAGCCAAGTTTTCGGACGGAGGGGAGGCTACACCTTC.

The CDR3 protein is CASRYRGEQYF. Here the CDR3 DNA reads TGTGCCAGCAGGTACAGGGGCGAGCAGTACTTC. The V and J genes are TRBV6-5 and TRBJ2-7; TRBD1 agrees at 7 bases. The CDR3 has 11 amino acids. V shed 6 bases and J 6 bases; nucleotides not matched to a gene: 2. The germline gives CDR1 MNHEY, CDR2 SVGAGI.

The genes are TRBV4-1 and TRBJ2-4; TRBD2 matches 8 bases. Germline loops: CDR1 MGHRA, CDR2 YSYEKL. This CDR3 region has 16 residues. Trimming took 4 bases from V and 0 from J; bases not matched to a gene: 5. The CDR3 loop is CASSPSGGLAKNIQYF. The DNA of the CDR3 is TGCGCCAGCAGCCCATCGGGGGGGCTAGCCAAAAACATTCAGTACTTC.

The chain uses TRBV4-1 and TRBJ2-1; D possibly corresponds to TRBD1 (6 bases). Per the germline V gene, CDR1 is MGHRA and CDR2 is YSYEKL. Trimming cost V 8 bases and J 0 bases, with 17 bases left between them. The CDR3 runs 16 residues. DNA of the CDR3: TGCGCCAGCCGGAATCCGGGACAAAGCTCCTACAATGAGCAGTTCTTC. This codes for CASRNPGQSSYNEQFF.

The genes are TRBV6-2 or TRBV6-3 and TRBJ2-5; TRBD2 agrees at 8 bases. The CDR3 is 14 residues long. Germline loops: CDR1 MNHEY, CDR2 SVGEGT. The V and J ends lost 2 bases and 7 bases, in that order; junction bases with no gene match: 6. CDR3 DNA sequence: TGTGCCAGCAGTTACGACGGGAGGGGTGGGACCCAGTACTTC. This codes for CASSYDGRGGTQYF.

The rearrangement uses TRBV4-3 and TRBJ2-5; the match to TRBD2 covers 7 bases. V was clipped by 1 base and J by 4 bases; unmatched bases: 12. Germline CDR1 reads LGHNA; CDR2 reads YSLEER. CDR3 length equals 17 residues. The CDR3 DNA reads as TGCGCCAGCAGCCAAGTAGCGCATGGCAGGGAGGGAGAGACCCAGTACTTC. Amino acid sequence: CASSQVAHGREGETQYF.

The chain combines TRBV21-1 with TRBJ2-5; no check of the table's D call, TRBD1, against the DNA was made. TRBV21-1 represents a pseudogene. The length of the CDR3 is 13 residues. The CDR3 nucleotides are TGTGCCAGCAGCGGCGGGACAGAAGAGACCCAGTACTTC. Translation gives CASSGGTEETQYF.

The chain combines TRBV7-3 with TRBJ2-1, with 9 bases that match TRBD2. This CDR3 region has 17 residues. The ends lost 5 bases at V and 5 bases at J; junction bases unmatched: 13. Per the germline V gene, CDR1 is SGHTA and CDR2 is FQGTGA. The CDR3 region is CASSPRGAAGGNNEQFF. CDR3 sequence (DNA): TGTGCCAGCAGCCCCCGAGGAGCAGCGGGGGGAAACAATGAGCAGTTCTTC. Full variable domain (missing parts from reference TRBV7-3 and TRBJ2-1): GAGVSQTPSNKVTEKGKYVELRCDPISGHTALYWYRQSLGQGPEFLIYFQGTGAADDSGLPNDRFFAVRPEGSVSTLKIQRTERGDSAVYLCASSPRGAAGGNNEQFFGPGTRLTVL.

The chain has TRBV10-3 and TRBJ1-2, with D possibly being TRBD1 (6 bases). Germline V lookup: CDR1 ENHRY, CDR2 SYGVKD. The CDR3 has 13 amino acids. Trimming took 6 bases from V and 3 from J, leaving 11 bases between them. The CDR3 spells CAISEQGYYGYTF. Here the CDR3 DNA reads TGTGCCATCAGCGAACAGGGTTACTATGGCTACACCTTC.

This chain connects TRBV5-4 to TRBJ1-5, with D hard to call. The V end lost 3 bases, the J end lost 8 bases, and 15 bases lay between the germline ends. The CDR3 sequence is 14 residues long. From germline, CDR1 is SGHNT and CDR2 YYREEE (reference sequence). The DNA of the CDR3 is TGTGCCAGCAGCTGTTCCAGGACTCGCAAGCCCCAGCATTTT. Residues: CASSCSRTRKPQHF.

This chain links TRBV5-1 with TRBJ2-2; 14 nucleotides align to TRBD2. From germline, CDR1 is SGHRS and CDR2 YFSETQ. Trimming at V came to 4 bases and at J to 0 bases, leaving 2 bases not matched to a gene. The length of the CDR3 is 17 residues. The DNA for the CDR3 is TGCGCCAGCAGCGGGACTAGCGGGGGAACGAACACCGGGGAGCTGTTTTTT. Protein sequence: CASSGTSGGTNTGELFF.

This clone occurred once. The CDR3 DNA sequence: TGTGCCAGTAGTATAAACTCGGGGACAGGCGTCTTCAATCAGCCCCAGCATTTT. Protein: CASSINSGTGVFNQPQHF. The chain employs TRBV19 and TRBJ1-5, with 8 positions matching TRBD1. J gave up 3 bases and V 2 bases, and 12 bases lay outside the gene matches. The CDR3 length is 18 residues. Looked up from germline, CDR1 is LNHDA and CDR2 is SQIVND (reference sequence). Looking up the rest from reference TRBV19 and TRBJ1-5 gives the full variable domain: DGGITQSPKYLFRKEGQNVTLSCEQNLNHDAMYWYRQDPGQGLRLIYYSQIVNDFQKGDIAEGYSVSREKKESFPLTVTSAQKNPTAFYLCASSINSGTGVFNQPQHFGDGTRLSIL.

The chain combines TRBV10-3 with TRBJ1-1; 8 bases line up with TRBD1. Germline lookup yields CDR1 ENHRY and CDR2 SYGVKD. The CDR3 length is 14 residues. V shed 3 bases and J 4 bases; nucleotides not matched to a gene: 4. The CDR3 loop is CAISDPTGATEAFF. DNA of the CDR3: TGTGCCATCAGTGACCCGACAGGGGCCACTGAAGCTTTCTTT.

The J gene is TRBJ1-6, the V gene TRBV10-3; 9 bases line up with TRBD1. This CDR3 has 16 amino acids. V lost 4 bases, J lost 5 bases, and 6 bases stayed unmatched. Germline CDR1 reads ENHRY; CDR2 reads SYGVKD. DNA for the CDR3: TGTGCCATCAGTGCCGGGACAGGGCGGGATAATTCACCCCTCCACTTT. This gives the protein CAISAGTGRDNSPLHF.

On this clone: Other nucleotide sequences from this sample produce the same CDR3. The chain employs TRBV4-3 and TRBJ1-2; D is ambiguous. The ends were cut back, 1 base at V and 5 bases at J, with 11 bases in the middle. Germline loops: CDR1 LGHNA, CDR2 YSLEER. This CDR3 spans 14 amino acids. CDR3 nucleotides: TGCGCCAGCAGCCAAGGTCCCGGGAGTTATGGCTACACCTTC. It translates to CASSQGPGSYGYTF.

This chain joins TRBV5-1 and TRBJ2-5, with D possibly being TRBD1 (5 bases). The germline V and J ends were trimmed by 0 bases and 3 bases, with 6 bases remaining between them. Germline V CDR1 and CDR2: SGHRS, YFSETQ. The CDR3 is 13 amino acids. CDR3 amino acids: CASSLGQKETQYF. The CDR3 DNA sequence: TGCGCCAGCAGCTTGGGACAGAAAGAGACCCAGTACTTC.

This clone was counted only a few times. V usage is TRBV14 and J usage is TRBJ1-2; D uncertain. CDR1 and CDR2 from the germline V gene are SGHDN and FVKESK. Trimming shortened V by 4 bases and J by 1 base, and 13 bases separated the two germline ends. The CDR3 has 15 residues. DNA for the CDR3: TGTGCCAGCAGCCCTTACAGACCCTATAACTATGGCTACACCTTC. It specifies CASSPYRPYNYGYTF.

V is TRBV12-3 or TRBV12-4 and J is TRBJ1-5, with D perhaps TRBD1 (6 bases). CDR3 length equals 13 residues. V lost 6 bases to trimming and J lost 10 bases, with 16 bases between them. The CDR3 reads CASRNLEGEPQHF. The DNA of the CDR3 is TGTGCCAGCAGGAACTTAGAGGGGGAACCCCAGCATTTT.

The table lists this clone with a count of one. The chain carries TRBV30 and TRBJ1-3; weak D call: TRBD1 (5 bases). From germline, CDR1 is GTSNPN and CDR2 SVGIG (reference sequence). Trimming cost V 2 bases and J 2 bases, with 10 bases left between them. This CDR3 is 14 amino acids long. CDR3 nucleotide sequence: TGTGCCTGGAGTCAGGGCAGGACTGGAAACACCATATATTTT. Amino acids: CAWSQGRTGNTIYF.

This rearrangement joins TRBV19 to TRBJ2-5; weak D call: TRBD1 (5 bases). CDR3 length equals 13 residues. With 3 bases removed from V and 3 bases from J, the gap between germline ends came to 8 bases. Germline assignment: CDR1 LNHDA and CDR2 SQIVND (reference sequence). This CDR3 reads CASSMTAEETQYF. The CDR3 DNA reads TGTGCCAGTAGTATGACAGCCGAAGAGACCCAGTACTTC.

CDR3 protein: CASSLLTAAGELFF. The DNA of the CDR3 is TGTGCCAGCAGCCTCCTTACAGCGGCCGGGGAGCTGTTTTTT. The genes are TRBV13 and TRBJ2-2, with D perhaps matching TRBD2 (5 bases). The CDR3 has 14 amino acids. V was pared by 5 bases and J by 6 bases, with 13 bases between. Per germline, CDR1 PRHDT and CDR2 FYEKMQ (reference sequence).

CDR3 sequence: CASSLAAGEYGYTF. CDR3 nucleotide sequence: TGTGCCAGCAGCTTGGCGGCAGGGGAATATGGCTACACCTTC. V and J are TRBV5-8 and TRBJ1-2, with D possibly being TRBD1 (6 bases). Germline-derived CDR1 and CDR2 are SGHTS and YDEGEE. Trimming stripped 0 bases from V and 5 bases from J, with 11 bases between. The CDR3 sequence is 14 residues long.

The chain uses TRBV2 and TRBJ1-2, with 7 bases identical to TRBD1. Losses at the gene ends were 0 bases for V and 2 bases for J; bases not matched to a gene: 6. Germline V gene data show CDR1 as SNHLY and CDR2 as FYNNEI. The CDR3 has 16 amino acids. The CDR3 protein is CASSEALRGHNYGYTF. The CDR3 DNA follows: TGTGCCAGCAGTGAAGCGCTTAGGGGGCACAACTATGGCTACACCTTC.

The rearrangement links TRBV18 to TRBJ1-5; possibly TRBD1 for D (6 bases). This CDR3 spans 15 amino acids. Germline V CDR1 and CDR2: KGHSH, LQKENI. V was cut by 6 bases and J by 13 bases, with 25 bases left in between. CDR3: CASSRSGALRTPQHF. As DNA, the CDR3 is TGTGCCAGCTCGAGGTCAGGGGCACTTCGGACACCTCAGCATTTT.

The gene calls are TRBV12-5 and TRBJ2-7; 9 positions match TRBD1. The CDR3 consists of 14 residues. The junction had 7 bases not matched to a gene; V was cut back by 5 bases and J by 5 bases. Looked up from germline, CDR1 is LGHNT and CDR2 is FRNRAP. Here the CDR3 DNA reads TGTGCTAGTGGTGCGACCGGGACAGGGAACGAGCAGTACTTC. Its translation: CASGATGTGNEQYF.

This clone appeared once. V usage is TRBV9 and J usage is TRBJ2-3; TRBD2 matches 7 bases. V lost 0 bases to trimming and J lost 5 bases; unmatched junction nucleotides: 3. Germline values: CDR1 SGDLS, CDR2 YYNGEE. This CDR3 is built from 14 residues. CDR3 amino acids: CASSVGAGEDTQYF. The CDR3 DNA sequence: TGTGCCAGCAGCGTAGGGGCGGGAGAAGATACGCAGTATTTT.

This clone was seen only once. The J gene is TRBJ2-3, the V gene TRBV2; tentative D call: TRBD2 (6 bases). CDR1 SNHLY and CDR2 FYNNEI come from the germline V gene. The V and J ends lost 6 bases and 2 bases respectively, with 18 bases between them. This CDR3 has 16 amino acids. The CDR3 reads CASSRDSTFPTDTQYF. DNA of the CDR3: TGTGCCAGCAGCAGGGACTCGACTTTCCCCACAGATACGCAGTATTTT.